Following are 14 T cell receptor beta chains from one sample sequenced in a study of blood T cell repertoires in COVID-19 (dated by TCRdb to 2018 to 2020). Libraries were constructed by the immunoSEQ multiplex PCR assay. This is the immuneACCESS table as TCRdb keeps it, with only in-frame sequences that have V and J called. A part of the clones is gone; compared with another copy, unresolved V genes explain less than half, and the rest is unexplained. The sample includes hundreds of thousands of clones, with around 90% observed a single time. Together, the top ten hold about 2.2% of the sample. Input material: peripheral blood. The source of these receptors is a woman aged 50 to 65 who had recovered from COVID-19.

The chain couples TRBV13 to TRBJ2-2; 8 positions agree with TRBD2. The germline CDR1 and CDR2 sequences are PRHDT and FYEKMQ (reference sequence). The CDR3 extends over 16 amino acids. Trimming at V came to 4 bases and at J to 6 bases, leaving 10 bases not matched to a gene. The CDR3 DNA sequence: TGTGCCAGCAGCTCCGTTGGGGGAGCGGGGGCCGGGGAGCTGTTTTTT. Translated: CASSSVGGAGAGELFF.

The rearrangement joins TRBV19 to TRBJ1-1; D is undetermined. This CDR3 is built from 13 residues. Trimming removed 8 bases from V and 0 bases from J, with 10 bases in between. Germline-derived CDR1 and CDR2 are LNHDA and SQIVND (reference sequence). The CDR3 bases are TGTGCCAGTGCCGGGAATTTGAACACTGAAGCTTTCTTT. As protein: CASAGNLNTEAFF.

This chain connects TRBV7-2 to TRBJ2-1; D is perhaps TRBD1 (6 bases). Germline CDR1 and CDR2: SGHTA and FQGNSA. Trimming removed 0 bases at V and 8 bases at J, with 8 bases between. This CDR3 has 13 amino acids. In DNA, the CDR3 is TGTGCCAGCAGCTTAGCCAGGGGTTATGAGCAGTTCTTC. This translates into CASSLARGYEQFF.

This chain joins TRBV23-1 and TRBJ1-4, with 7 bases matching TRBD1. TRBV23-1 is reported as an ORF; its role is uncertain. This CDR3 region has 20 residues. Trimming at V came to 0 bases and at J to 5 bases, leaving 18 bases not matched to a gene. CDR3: CASSQSSLRQGGPANEKLFF. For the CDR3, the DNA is TGCGCCAGCAGTCAATCGTCCCTGAGGCAGGGGGGACCGGCGAATGAAAAACTGTTTTTT.

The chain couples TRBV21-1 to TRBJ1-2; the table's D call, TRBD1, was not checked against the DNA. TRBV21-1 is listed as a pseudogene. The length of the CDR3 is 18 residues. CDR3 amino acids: CASSKVGRTSPPHYGYTF. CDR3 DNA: TGTGCCAGCAGCAAAGTTGGTCGGACATCCCCTCCCCACTATGGCTACACCTTC.

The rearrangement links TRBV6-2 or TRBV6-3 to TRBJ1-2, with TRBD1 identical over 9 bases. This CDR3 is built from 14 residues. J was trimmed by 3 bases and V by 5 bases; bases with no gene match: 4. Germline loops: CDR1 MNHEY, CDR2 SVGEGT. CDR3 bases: TGTGCCAGCAGTAGAAACAGGGGGCACTATGGCTACACCTTC. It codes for CASSRNRGHYGYTF.

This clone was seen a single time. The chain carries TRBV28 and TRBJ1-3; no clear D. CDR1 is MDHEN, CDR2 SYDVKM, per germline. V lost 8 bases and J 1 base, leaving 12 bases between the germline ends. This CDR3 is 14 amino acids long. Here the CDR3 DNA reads TGTGCCAGCTCGACGCCGGGTTCTGGAAACACCATATATTTT. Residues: CASSTPGSGNTIYF.

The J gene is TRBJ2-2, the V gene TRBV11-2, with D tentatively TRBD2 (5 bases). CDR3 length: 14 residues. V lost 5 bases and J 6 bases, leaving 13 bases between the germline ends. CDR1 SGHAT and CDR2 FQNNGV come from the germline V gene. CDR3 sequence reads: CASSPELSAGELFF. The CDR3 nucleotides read TGTGCCAGCAGCCCGGAACTTAGCGCCGGGGAGCTGTTTTTT.

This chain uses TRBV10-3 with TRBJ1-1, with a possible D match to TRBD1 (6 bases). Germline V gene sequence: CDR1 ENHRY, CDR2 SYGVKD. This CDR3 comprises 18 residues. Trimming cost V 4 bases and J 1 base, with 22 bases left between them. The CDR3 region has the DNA TGTGCCATCAGTGTCGGGTCTACAGGGTGGGCGGGGAACACTGAAGCTTTCTTT. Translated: CAISVGSTGWAGNTEAFF.

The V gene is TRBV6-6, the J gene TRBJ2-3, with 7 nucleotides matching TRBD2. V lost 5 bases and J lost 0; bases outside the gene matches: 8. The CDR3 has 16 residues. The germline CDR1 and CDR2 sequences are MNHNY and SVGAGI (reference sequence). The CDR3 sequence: CASSPLLAASTDTQYF. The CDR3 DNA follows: TGTGCCAGCAGTCCCCTCCTAGCGGCTAGCACAGATACGCAGTATTTT.

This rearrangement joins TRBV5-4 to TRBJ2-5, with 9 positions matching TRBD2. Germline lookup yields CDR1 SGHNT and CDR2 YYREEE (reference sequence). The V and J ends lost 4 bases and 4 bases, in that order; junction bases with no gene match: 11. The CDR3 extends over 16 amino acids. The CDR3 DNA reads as TGTGCCAGCAGCCCGAGGGGCGGGGGGGCCGTAGAGACCCAGTACTTC. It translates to CASSPRGGGAVETQYF. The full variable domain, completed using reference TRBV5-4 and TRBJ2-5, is ETGVTQSPTHLIKTRGQQVTLRCSSQSGHNTVSWYQQALGQGPQFIFQYYREEENGRGNFPPRFSGLQFPNYSSELNVNALELDDSALYLCASSPRGGGAVETQYFGPGTRLLVL.

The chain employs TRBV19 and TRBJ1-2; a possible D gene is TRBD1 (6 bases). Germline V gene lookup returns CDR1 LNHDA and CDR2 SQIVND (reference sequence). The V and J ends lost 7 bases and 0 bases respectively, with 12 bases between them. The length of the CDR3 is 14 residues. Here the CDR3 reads CASTEGGANYGYTF. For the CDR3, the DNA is TGTGCCAGTACGGAAGGGGGAGCTAACTATGGCTACACCTTC.

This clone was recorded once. CDR3 in amino acids: CASSIDRNYEQYF. CDR3 nucleotides: TGTGCCAGCAGTATCGACAGGAACTACGAGCAGTACTTC. This chain uses TRBV7-2 with TRBJ2-7, with a tentative D call TRBD1 (6 bases). There are 13 residues in the CDR3. CDR1 is SGHTA, CDR2 FQGNSA, per germline. V gave up 6 bases and J gave up 3 bases, with 12 bases separating them.

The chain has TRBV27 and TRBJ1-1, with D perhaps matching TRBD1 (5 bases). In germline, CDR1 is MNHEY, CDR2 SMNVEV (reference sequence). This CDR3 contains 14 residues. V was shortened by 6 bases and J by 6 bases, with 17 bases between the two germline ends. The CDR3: CASSKPGGKAEAFF. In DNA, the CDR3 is TGTGCCAGCAGCAAACCGGGGGGGAAGGCTGAAGCTTTCTTT.